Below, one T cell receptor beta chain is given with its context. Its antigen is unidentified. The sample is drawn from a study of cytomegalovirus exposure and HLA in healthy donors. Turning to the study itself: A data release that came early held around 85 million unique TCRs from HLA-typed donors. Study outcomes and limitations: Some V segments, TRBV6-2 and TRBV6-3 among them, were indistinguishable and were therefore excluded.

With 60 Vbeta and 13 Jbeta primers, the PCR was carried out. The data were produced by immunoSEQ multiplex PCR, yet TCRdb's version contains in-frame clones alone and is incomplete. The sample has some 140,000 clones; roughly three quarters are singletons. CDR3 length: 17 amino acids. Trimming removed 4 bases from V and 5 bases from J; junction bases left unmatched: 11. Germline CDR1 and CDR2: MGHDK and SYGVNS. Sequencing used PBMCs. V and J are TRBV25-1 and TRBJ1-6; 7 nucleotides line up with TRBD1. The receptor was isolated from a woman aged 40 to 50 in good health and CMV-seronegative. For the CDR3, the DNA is TGTGCCAGCAGTGGGTCGAACAGGGGCAGGGATAATTCACCCCTCCACTTT. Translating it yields CASSGSNRGRDNSPLHF.